These 32 T cell receptor beta chains were sequenced from one sample in a study of T cells expressing NK-cell markers. TCRdb re-called the 5' RACE reads; one entry per CDR3 protein, DNA not given. This listing includes a few hundred thousand distinct CDR3 sequences. Sequencing was done on a sample of blood T cells: a sorted CD56 or NKG2C T cell subset, CD4+ or CD8+ T cells, or bulk PBMC T cells (not recorded which). All receptors derive from a man aged 18-30 years in good health.

The chain recombines TRBV20-1 with TRBJ2-3; the TCRdb D gene call, TRBD1, has no DNA to confirm it. Per germline, CDR1 DFQATT and CDR2 SNEGSKA (reference sequence). The CDR3 runs to 13 residues. CDR3 in amino acids: CSAGGTGTDTQYF.

The rearrangement links TRBV12-3 or TRBV12-4 to TRBJ2-1; as DNA is missing, the TRBD1 call by TCRdb cannot be tested. This CDR3 comprises 16 residues. The CDR3 spells CASSPSRGLGRNEQFF.

The gene calls are TRBV10-1 and TRBJ2-3. The germline V gene encodes CDR1 WNHNN and CDR2 SYGVQD (reference sequence). The CDR3 contains 14 residues. CDR3 protein: CASSRVVGTDTQYF.

CDR3 protein: CATSITRDHYNEQFF. The rearrangement links TRBV24-1 to TRBJ2-1; the D call from TCRdb, TRBD1, cannot be confirmed without DNA. The germline CDR1 and CDR2 sequences are KGHDR and SFDVKD. The CDR3 has 15 residues.

The J gene is TRBJ1-5, the V gene TRBV20-1. Germline V lookup: CDR1 DFQATT, CDR2 SNEGSKA (reference sequence). CDR3 length equals 15 residues. The CDR3 protein is CSARVGPLSYQPQHF.

The V call is TRBV3-1, the J call TRBJ2-1; TCRdb proposes TRBD2, but this gene call is untestable without DNA. Germline V gene data show CDR1 as LGHDT and CDR2 as YNNKEL (reference sequence). This CDR3 region has 20 residues. This CDR3 is CASSQDLLSFPSGGGYEQFF.

V and J are TRBV29-1 and TRBJ2-5; TCRdb selects TRBD2, and the lack of DNA leaves this call unchecked. The CDR3 is 13 residues long. Germline V gene data show CDR1 as SQVTM and CDR2 as ANQGSEA. The CDR3: CSATSGTQETQYF.

The chain links TRBV12-3 or TRBV12-4 to TRBJ2-5. This CDR3 has 12 residues. CDR3 in amino acids: CASSSTKRTQYF.

The CDR3: CASSQDRTTGSYEQYF. The rearrangement links TRBV4-2 to TRBJ2-7. The germline gives CDR1 LGHNA, CDR2 YNFKEQ. The CDR3 totals 16 residues.

The genes are TRBV29-1 and TRBJ2-1; TCRdb designates TRBD2, a call that cannot be tested without DNA. CDR3 size: 14 residues. Germline V gene lookup returns CDR1 SQVTM and CDR2 ANQGSEA. CDR3 protein: CSVRGLAGVVEQFF.

The V and J genes are TRBV7-2 and TRBJ1-1; TCRdb's assignment of TRBD1 cannot be checked, as there is no DNA. This CDR3 region has 14 residues. Germline V gene data show CDR1 as SGHTA and CDR2 as FQGNSA. CDR3 amino acids: CASSFSRGDTEAFF.

The chain joins TRBV7-2 to TRBJ2-2; without DNA, the TCRdb call of TRBD2 cannot be checked. CDR1 and CDR2 from the germline V gene are SGHTA and FQGNSA. The CDR3 spans 13 residues. CDR3 in amino acids: CATAKGLAGELFF.

The gene calls are TRBV5-1 and TRBJ2-2; the TCRdb D gene call, TRBD2, has no DNA to confirm it. CDR1 SGHRS and CDR2 YFSETQ come from the germline V gene. The CDR3 loop spans 16 amino acids. The CDR3 loop is CASSPFGSENTGELFF. Variable domain in full (rest from reference TRBV5-1 and TRBJ2-2): KAGVTQTPRYLIKTRGQQVTLSCSPISGHRSVSWYQQTPGQGLQFLFEYFSETQRNKGNFPGRFSGRQFSNSRSEMNVSTLELGDSALYLCASSPFGSENTGELFFGEGSRLTVL.

The J gene is TRBJ2-6, the V gene TRBV6-1. The CDR3 sequence is 13 residues long. CDR1 and CDR2 from the germline V gene are MNHNS and SASEGT. The CDR3 is CASRRSGANVLTF.

The V call is TRBV20-1, the J call TRBJ2-1; TCRdb outputs TRBD2, but without DNA this stays unchecked. The CDR3 loop spans 13 amino acids. The germline V gene has CDR1 DFQATT and CDR2 SNEGSKA (reference sequence). CDR3: CSARTSGVNEQFF.

The chain recombines TRBV9 with TRBJ2-4; TCRdb names TRBD2, which stays unverified in the absence of DNA. The CDR3 loop spans 17 amino acids. Germline loops: CDR1 SGDLS, CDR2 YYNGEE. CDR3 amino acids: CASSVDGGRASKNIQYF.

CDR3 sequence: CASSLRQTRGAFF. The chain couples TRBV12-3 or TRBV12-4 to TRBJ1-1. There are 13 residues in the CDR3.

This chain uses TRBV15 with TRBJ1-5; the D gene TCRdb calls, TRBD1, cannot be checked with no DNA. The CDR3 consists of 19 residues. Germline assignment: CDR1 LNHNV and CDR2 YYDKDF (reference sequence). CDR3 residues: CATSRDFVGLGGRSQPQHF.

V usage is TRBV27 and J usage is TRBJ2-3; there is no DNA to check the TCRdb D call of TRBD1. The CDR3 totals 16 residues. CDR1 and CDR2 from the germline V gene are MNHEY and SMNVEV (reference sequence). The CDR3 sequence is CASSALAYGSTDTQYF.

The genes are TRBV18 and TRBJ1-1; TCRdb's D call of TRBD1 is untestable without DNA. Germline CDR1 KGHSH, CDR2 LQKENI. The CDR3 is made up of 14 amino acids. The CDR3 sequence is CASSPGQGTGEAFF.

V gene TRBV25-1 combines with J gene TRBJ1-2. Germline V gene data show CDR1 as MGHDK and CDR2 as SYGVNS. This CDR3 comprises 11 residues. This chain's CDR3 is CASSEGSGYTF.

The V call is TRBV30, the J call TRBJ2-5; there is no DNA to check the TCRdb D call of TRBD2. CDR1 and CDR2 (germline): GTSNPN, SVGIG (reference sequence). This CDR3 is built from 16 residues. The CDR3 sequence: CAWSAGTSGSQETQYF.

The rearrangement uses TRBV5-1 and TRBJ1-1; with no DNA, the TCRdb D assignment of TRBD1 cannot be verified. The CDR3 totals 16 residues. Germline lookup yields CDR1 SGHRS and CDR2 YFSETQ. CDR3 loop: CASSGRTGGLNTEAFF.

This chain links TRBV20-1 with TRBJ2-5; the D gene TCRdb calls, TRBD1, cannot be checked with no DNA. This CDR3 has 14 amino acids. Germline lookup yields CDR1 DFQATT and CDR2 SNEGSKA (reference sequence). This chain's CDR3 is CSARPLTGKETQYF.

The rearrangement uses TRBV9 and TRBJ2-1. The CDR3 covers 15 residues. The germline V gene has CDR1 SGDLS and CDR2 YYNGEE. CDR3 amino acids: CASSVATGGWNEQFF.

The V and J genes are TRBV29-1 and TRBJ1-1; TCRdb lists TRBD1, though no DNA is available to test this call. The CDR3 covers 12 residues. Germline lookup yields CDR1 SQVTM and CDR2 ANQGSEA. The CDR3 spells CSGADRGTEAFF.

V usage is TRBV20-1 and J usage is TRBJ1-5. The germline gives CDR1 DFQATT, CDR2 SNEGSKA (reference sequence). This CDR3 is 14 amino acids long. The CDR3 spells CSASSVESNQPQHF.

The chain recombines TRBV29-1 with TRBJ1-3; TCRdb indicates TRBD1, and absent DNA this call remains unverified. Germline CDR1 is SQVTM and CDR2 is ANQGSEA. This CDR3 has 12 amino acids. This CDR3 reads CSVEAGRNTIYF.

This chain joins TRBV7-8 and TRBJ2-6; the D gene TCRdb calls, TRBD1, cannot be checked with no DNA. CDR3 length: 18 amino acids. Germline V lookup: CDR1 SGHVS, CDR2 FQNEAQ. This CDR3 reads CASSPLTGGGSGANVLTF.

The chain has TRBV29-1 and TRBJ2-5. This CDR3 spans 16 amino acids. Germline loops: CDR1 SQVTM, CDR2 ANQGSEA. The CDR3 loop reads CSVDRFWSGNQETQYF.

The chain carries TRBV29-1 and TRBJ2-7; checking the TCRdb D call of TRBD2 is not possible without DNA. The germline V gene has CDR1 SQVTM and CDR2 ANQGSEA. The CDR3 is made up of 12 amino acids. CDR3 in amino acids: CSVRDSSHEQYF.

V gene TRBV4-1 combines with J gene TRBJ2-3. Looked up from germline, CDR1 is MGHRA and CDR2 is YSYEKL. This CDR3 is built from 14 residues. The CDR3 region is CASARLGSPDTQYF.